This T cell receptor beta chain was identified during a study of molecular identifiers for immune sequencing clone quantification. A single record per CDR3 protein comes from TCRdb applying MiXCR to the PCR reads. The sample has about 640,000 distinct CDR3 sequences, just under 20% seen once; the top ten hold approximately 0.9%. This clonotype was counted at least ten times. Germline values: CDR1 SEHNR, CDR2 FQNEAQ (reference sequence). This CDR3 comprises 13 residues. V lost 8 bases and J 1 base, leaving 8 bases between the germline ends. The rearrangement uses TRBV7-9 and TRBJ2-2; tentatively, D is TRBD1 (6 bases). The sample was naive CD8+ T cells from blood, with Jurkat cell RNA spiked in. Sample subset: FACS-sorted CD8+CD4-CCR7+CD45RA+ naive T cells. This receptor was identified in a human donor in good health. Some libraries in this study had Jurkat cell RNA spiked in. CDR3 nucleotides: TGTGCCAGCCAGACAGGGAACACCGGGGAGCTGTTTTTT. Translation: CASQTGNTGELFF.